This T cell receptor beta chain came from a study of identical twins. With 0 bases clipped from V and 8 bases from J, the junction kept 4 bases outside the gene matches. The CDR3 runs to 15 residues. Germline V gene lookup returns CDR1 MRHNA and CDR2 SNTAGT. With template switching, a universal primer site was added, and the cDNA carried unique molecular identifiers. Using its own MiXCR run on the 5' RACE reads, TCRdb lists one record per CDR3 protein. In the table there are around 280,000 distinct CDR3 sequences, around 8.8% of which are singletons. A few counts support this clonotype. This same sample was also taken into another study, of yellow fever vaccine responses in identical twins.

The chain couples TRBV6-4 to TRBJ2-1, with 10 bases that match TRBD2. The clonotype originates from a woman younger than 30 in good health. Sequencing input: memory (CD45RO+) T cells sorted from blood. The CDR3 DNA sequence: TGTGCCAGCAGTGACTCAAGCGGGGGGGCCGATGAGCAGTTCTTC. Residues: CASSDSSGGADEQFF.